This T cell receptor beta chain came from a study of T-cell memory formation after mild COVID-19. Whole-study context: Largely, TCR clusters stayed within a single donor.

5'RACE with constant-segment primers built TCRalpha and TCRbeta cDNA libraries with UMIs. Each CDR3 protein gets one entry after TCRdb re-called the 5' RACE reads with MiXCR. This table holds 500,000 to 550,000 distinct CDR3 sequences, 20% found once. On this clonotype itself: Its antigen is unidentified.

Regarding the study as a whole: Second-wave clones that peaked on day 37 lacked confirmed SARS-CoV-2 specificity.

The sequencing input was PBMCs or a T cell subset sorted from them (not recorded which). The sequence derives from an adult woman who had mild COVID-19 (a few samples of this study predate the infection). Cell type and time point are not known.

The CDR3 loop is CSVRVVNEQFF. The CDR3 nucleotides read TGCAGCGTTAGGGTAGTCAATGAGCAGTTCTTC. This chain links TRBV29-1 with TRBJ2-1; D ambiguous. In germline, CDR1 is SQVTM, CDR2 ANQGSEA. The CDR3 loop spans 11 amino acids. V was shortened by 5 bases and J by 6 bases, with 8 bases between the two germline ends.